This TCR beta chain was identified in a study of shared clonotypes between healthy human individuals. The study's findings and limits: Across subsets, estimated richness was generally greater for naive than for memory populations.

The assay was immunoSEQ multiplex PCR, and TCRdb's table has in-frame clones only and misses some. The sample lists about 2.5 million clones, 85% to 95% occurring once. Comments on this clone: The antigen is not known.

CDR3 length: 16 amino acids. Germline V gene lookup returns CDR1 SGHRS and CDR2 YFSETQ. Trimming cost V 2 bases and J 5 bases, with 16 bases left between them. This chain links TRBV5-1 with TRBJ1-4; D call uncertain. The sequenced sample was naive CD4+ T cells from PBMCs. Described subset: CD45RA+ positively selected. This receptor was obtained from a man younger than 35 in good health. Some clones in this sample may be carry-over from other donors' samples. The CDR3 reads CASSFRYQGGNEKLFF. DNA for the CDR3: TGCGCCAGCAGCTTTAGGTACCAAGGAGGAAATGAAAAACTGTTTTTT.